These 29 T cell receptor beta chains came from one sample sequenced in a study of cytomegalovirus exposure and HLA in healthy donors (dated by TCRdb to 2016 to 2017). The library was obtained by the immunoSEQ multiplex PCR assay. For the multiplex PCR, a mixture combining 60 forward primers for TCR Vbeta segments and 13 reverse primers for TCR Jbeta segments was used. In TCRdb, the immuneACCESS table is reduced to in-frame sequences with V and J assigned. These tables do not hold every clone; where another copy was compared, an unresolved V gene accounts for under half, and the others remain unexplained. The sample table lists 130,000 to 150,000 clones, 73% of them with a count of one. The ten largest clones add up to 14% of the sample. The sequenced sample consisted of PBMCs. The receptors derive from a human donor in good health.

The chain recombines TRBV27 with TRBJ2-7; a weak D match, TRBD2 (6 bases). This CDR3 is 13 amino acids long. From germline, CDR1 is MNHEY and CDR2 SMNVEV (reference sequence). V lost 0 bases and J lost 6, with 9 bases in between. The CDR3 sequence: CASSLSIGGEQYF. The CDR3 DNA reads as TGTGCCAGCAGTTTATCGATCGGGGGCGAGCAGTACTTC.

This chain's CDR3 is CASSEDRGVWNEQFF. The CDR3 coding sequence is TGTGCCAGCAGTGAAGACAGGGGAGTGTGGAATGAGCAGTTCTTC. The rearrangement uses TRBV2 and TRBJ2-1; 7 positions agree with TRBD1. The CDR3 loop spans 15 amino acids. Germline values: CDR1 SNHLY, CDR2 FYNNEI. V shed 1 base and J 7 bases; nucleotides not matched to a gene: 7. The full variable domain, rest sourced from reference TRBV2 and TRBJ2-1, is EPEVTQTPSHQVTQMGQEVILRCVPISNHLYFYWYRQILGQKVEFLVSFYNNEISEKSEIFDDQFSVERPDGSNFTLKIRSTKLEDSAMYFCASSEDRGVWNEQFFGPGTRLTVL.

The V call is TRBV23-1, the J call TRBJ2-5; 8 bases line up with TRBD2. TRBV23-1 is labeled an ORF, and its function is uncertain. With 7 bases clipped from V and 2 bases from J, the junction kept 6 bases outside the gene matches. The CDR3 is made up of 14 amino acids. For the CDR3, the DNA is TGCGCCAGCACTACTAGCGGAGCTCAAGAGACCCAGTACTTC. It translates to CASTTSGAQETQYF.

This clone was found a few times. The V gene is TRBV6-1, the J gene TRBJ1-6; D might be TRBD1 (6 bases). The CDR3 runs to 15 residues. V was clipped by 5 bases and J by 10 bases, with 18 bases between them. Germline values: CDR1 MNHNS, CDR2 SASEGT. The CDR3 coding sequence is TGTGCCAGCAGTTCCAGAATGACAGGCGGGTCACCCCTCCACTTT. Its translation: CASSSRMTGGSPLHF.

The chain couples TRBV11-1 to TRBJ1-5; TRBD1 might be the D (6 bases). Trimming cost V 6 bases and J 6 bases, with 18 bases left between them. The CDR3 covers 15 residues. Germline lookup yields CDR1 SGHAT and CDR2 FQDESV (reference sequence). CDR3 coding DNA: TGTGCCAGCAGTGTAGGGGGGGTTTGTAGTCAGCCCCAGCATTTT. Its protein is CASSVGGVCSQPQHF.

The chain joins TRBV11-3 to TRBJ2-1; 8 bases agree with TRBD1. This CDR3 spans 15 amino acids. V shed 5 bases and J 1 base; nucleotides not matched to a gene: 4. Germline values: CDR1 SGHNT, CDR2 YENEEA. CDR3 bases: TGTGCCAGCAGCAAAGACAGGGGATCCTACAATGAGCAGTTCTTC. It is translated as CASSKDRGSYNEQFF. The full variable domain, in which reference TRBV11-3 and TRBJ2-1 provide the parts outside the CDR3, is EAGVVQSPRYKIIEKKQPVAFWCNPISGHNTLYWYLQNLGQGPELLIRYENEEAVDDSQLPKDRFSAERLKGVDSTLKIQPAELGDSAVYLCASSKDRGSYNEQFFGPGTRLTVL.

This chain's CDR3 is CASSERAGGLYEQYF. CDR3 coding DNA: TGTGCCAGCAGTGAAAGGGCAGGGGGACTCTACGAGCAGTACTTC. The J gene is TRBJ2-7, the V gene TRBV6-1, with D tentatively TRBD1 (7 bases). The V gene lost 2 bases and the J gene lost 3 bases, with 14 bases spanning the gap. This CDR3 contains 15 residues. Germline loops: CDR1 MNHNS, CDR2 SASEGT.

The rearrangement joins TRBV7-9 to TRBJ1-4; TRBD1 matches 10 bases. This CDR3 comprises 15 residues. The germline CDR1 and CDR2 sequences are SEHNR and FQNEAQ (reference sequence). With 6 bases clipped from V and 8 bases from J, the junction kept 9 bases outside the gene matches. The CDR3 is CASRKTGGLQEKLFF. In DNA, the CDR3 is TGTGCCAGCAGAAAGACAGGGGGCTTACAAGAAAAACTGTTTTTT.

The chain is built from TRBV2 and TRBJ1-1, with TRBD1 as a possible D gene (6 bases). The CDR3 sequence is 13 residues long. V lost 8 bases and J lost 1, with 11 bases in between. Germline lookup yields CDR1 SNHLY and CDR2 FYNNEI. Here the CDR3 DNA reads TGTGCCAGCGGGGGGGCCCGGAACACTGAAGCTTTCTTT. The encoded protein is CASGGARNTEAFF.

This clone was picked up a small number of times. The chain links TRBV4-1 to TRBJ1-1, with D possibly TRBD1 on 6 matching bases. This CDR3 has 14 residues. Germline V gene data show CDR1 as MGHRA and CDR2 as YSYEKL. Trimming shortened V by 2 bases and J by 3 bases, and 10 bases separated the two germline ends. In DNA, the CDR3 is TGCGCCAGCAGCCAATCACAGGGATACACTGAAGCTTTCTTT. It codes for CASSQSQGYTEAFF.

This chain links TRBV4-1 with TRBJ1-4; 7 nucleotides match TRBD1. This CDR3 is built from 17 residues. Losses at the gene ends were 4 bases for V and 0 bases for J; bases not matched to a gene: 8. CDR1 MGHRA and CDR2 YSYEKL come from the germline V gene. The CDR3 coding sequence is TGCGCCAGCAGCCGGATAGGGACAGCCGCAACTAATGAAAAACTGTTTTTT. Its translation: CASSRIGTAATNEKLFF.

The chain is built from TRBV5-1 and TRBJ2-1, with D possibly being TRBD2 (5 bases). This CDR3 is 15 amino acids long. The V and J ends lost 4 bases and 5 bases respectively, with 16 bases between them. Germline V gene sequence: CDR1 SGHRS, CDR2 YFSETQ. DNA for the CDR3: TGCGCCAGCAGCCTCGATGTGGGAGTGCACAATGAGCAGTTCTTC. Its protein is CASSLDVGVHNEQFF.

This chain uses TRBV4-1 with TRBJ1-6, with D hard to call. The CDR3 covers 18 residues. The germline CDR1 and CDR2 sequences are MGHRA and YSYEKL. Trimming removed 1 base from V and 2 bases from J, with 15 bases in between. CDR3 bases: TGCGCCAGCAGCCAAGTTTGGTATCCGGGGACCTATAATTCACCCCTCCACTTT. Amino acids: CASSQVWYPGTYNSPLHF.

CDR3 sequence reads: CASSPEYRSYNEQFF. The CDR3 region has the DNA TGTGCCAGCTCACCGGAGTATCGGTCCTACAATGAGCAGTTCTTC. This chain uses TRBV18 with TRBJ2-1; D remains ambiguous. The V gene lost 3 bases and the J gene lost 1 base, with 10 bases spanning the gap. The CDR3 runs 15 residues. CDR1 is KGHSH and CDR2 is LQKENI in the germline V gene. The variable domain in full, completed from reference TRBV18 and TRBJ2-1, reads NAGVMQNPRHLVRRRGQEARLRCSPMKGHSHVYWYRQLPEEGLKFMVYLQKENIIDESGMPKERFSAEFPKEGPSILRIQQVVRGDSAAYFCASSPEYRSYNEQFFGPGTRLTVL.

CDR3 region: CATSPGLPYYEQYF. The CDR3 bases are TGTGCCACCAGCCCGGGACTTCCTTACTACGAGCAGTACTTC. The V and J genes are TRBV15 and TRBJ2-5, with D tentatively TRBD2 (6 bases). The assigned J gene may be wrong: the sequence end matches TRBJ2-7 better. Germline values: CDR1 LNHNV, CDR2 YYDKDF (reference sequence). The CDR3 is made up of 14 amino acids.

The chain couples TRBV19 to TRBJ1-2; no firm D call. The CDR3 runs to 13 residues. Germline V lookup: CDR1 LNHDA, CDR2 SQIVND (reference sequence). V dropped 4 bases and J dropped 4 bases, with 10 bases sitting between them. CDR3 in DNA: TGTGCCAGTAGTACCAACAGCCGCTATGGCTACACCTTC. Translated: CASSTNSRYGYTF.

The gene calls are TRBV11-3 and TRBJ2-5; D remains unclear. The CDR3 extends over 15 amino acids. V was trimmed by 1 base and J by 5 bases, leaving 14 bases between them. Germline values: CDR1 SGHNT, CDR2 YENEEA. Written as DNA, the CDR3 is TGTGCCAGCAGCTTAGGGTTAAGCTCTCGGGAGACCCAGTACTTC. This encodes CASSLGLSSRETQYF.

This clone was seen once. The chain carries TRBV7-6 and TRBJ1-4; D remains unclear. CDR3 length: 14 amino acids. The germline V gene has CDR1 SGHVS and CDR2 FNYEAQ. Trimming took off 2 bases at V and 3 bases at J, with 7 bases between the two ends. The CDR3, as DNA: TGTGCCAGCAGCTTAAGCGGACCTAATGAAAAACTGTTTTTT. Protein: CASSLSGPNEKLFF.

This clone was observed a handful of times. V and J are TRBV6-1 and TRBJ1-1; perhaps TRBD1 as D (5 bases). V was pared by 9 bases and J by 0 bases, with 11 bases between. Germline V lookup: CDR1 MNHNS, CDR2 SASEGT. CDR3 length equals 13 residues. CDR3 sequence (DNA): TGTGCCAGTTACAGGAAATTGAACACTGAAGCTTTCTTT. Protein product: CASYRKLNTEAFF.

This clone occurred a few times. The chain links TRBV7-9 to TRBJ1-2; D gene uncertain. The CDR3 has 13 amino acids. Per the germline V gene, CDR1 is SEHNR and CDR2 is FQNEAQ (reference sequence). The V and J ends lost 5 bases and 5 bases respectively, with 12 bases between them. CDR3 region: CASSRNTGYGYTF. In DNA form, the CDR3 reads TGTGCCAGCAGCCGAAACACCGGGTATGGCTACACCTTC.

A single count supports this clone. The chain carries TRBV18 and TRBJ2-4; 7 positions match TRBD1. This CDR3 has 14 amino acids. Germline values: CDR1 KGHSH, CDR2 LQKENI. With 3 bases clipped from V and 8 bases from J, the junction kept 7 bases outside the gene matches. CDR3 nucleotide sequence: TGTGCCAGCTCACCCGACAGGGCTTGGCACATTCAGTACTTC. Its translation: CASSPDRAWHIQYF.

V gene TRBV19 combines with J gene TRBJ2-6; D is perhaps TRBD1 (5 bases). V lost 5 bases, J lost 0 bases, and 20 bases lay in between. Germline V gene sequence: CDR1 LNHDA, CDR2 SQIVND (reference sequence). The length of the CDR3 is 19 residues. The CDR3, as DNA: TGTGCCAGTAGTCAAAGTGGGGCAGCTTCTCTCTCTGGGGCCAACGTCCTGACTTTC. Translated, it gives CASSQSGAASLSGANVLTF.

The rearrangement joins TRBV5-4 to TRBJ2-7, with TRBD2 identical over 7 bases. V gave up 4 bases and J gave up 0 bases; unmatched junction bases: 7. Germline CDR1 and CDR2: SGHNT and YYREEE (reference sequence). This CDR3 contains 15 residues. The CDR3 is CASSPSSGPSYEQYF. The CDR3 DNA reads TGTGCCAGCAGCCCCTCTAGCGGCCCCTCCTACGAGCAGTACTTC.

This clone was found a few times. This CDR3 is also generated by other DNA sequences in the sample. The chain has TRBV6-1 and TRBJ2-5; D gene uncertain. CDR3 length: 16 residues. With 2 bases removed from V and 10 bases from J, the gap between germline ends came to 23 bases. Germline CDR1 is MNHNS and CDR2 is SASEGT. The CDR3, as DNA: TGTGCCAGCAGTGAAAAGATAACAGTCGCGCGAAATGGCCAGTACTTC. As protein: CASSEKITVARNGQYF.

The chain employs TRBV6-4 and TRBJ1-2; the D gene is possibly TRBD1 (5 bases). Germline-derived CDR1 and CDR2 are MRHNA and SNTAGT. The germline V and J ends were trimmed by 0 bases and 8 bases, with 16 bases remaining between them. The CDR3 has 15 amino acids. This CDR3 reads CASSDSNQGREGYTF. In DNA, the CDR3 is TGTGCCAGCAGTGACTCGAATCAGGGACGGGAGGGCTACACCTTC.

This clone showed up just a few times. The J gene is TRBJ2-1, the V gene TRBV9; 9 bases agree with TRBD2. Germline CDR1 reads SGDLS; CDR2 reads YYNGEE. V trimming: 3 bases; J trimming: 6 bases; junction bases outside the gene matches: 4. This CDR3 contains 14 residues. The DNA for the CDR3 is TGTGCCAGCAGCGCCTTAGCGGGAGCCAATGAGCAGTTCTTC. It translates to CASSALAGANEQFF.

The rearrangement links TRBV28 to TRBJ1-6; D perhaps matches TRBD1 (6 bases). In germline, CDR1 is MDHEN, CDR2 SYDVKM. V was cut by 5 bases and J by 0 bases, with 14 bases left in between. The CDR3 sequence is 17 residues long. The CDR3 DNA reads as TGTGCCAGCAGTACACAGGGTTTTTCCTCCTATAATTCACCCCTCCACTTT. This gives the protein CASSTQGFSSYNSPLHF.

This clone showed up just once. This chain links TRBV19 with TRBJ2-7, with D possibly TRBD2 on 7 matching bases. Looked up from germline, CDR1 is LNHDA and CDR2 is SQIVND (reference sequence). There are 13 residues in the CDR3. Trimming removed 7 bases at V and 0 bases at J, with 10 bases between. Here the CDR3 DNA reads TGTGCCAGTAATGCGGGGGCCTCCTACGAGCAGTACTTC. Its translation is CASNAGASYEQYF. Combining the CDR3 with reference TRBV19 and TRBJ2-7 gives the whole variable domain DGGITQSPKYLFRKEGQNVTLSCEQNLNHDAMYWYRQDPGQGLRLIYYSQIVNDFQKGDIAEGYSVSREKKESFPLTVTSAQKNPTAFYLCASNAGASYEQYFGPGTRLTVT.

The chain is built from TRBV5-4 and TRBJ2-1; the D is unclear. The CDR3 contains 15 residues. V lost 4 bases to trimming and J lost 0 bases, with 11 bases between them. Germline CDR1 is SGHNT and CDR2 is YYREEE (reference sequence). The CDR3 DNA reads TGTGCCAGCAGCCCCGACTCGAGCTCCTACAATGAGCAGTTCTTC. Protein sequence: CASSPDSSSYNEQFF.